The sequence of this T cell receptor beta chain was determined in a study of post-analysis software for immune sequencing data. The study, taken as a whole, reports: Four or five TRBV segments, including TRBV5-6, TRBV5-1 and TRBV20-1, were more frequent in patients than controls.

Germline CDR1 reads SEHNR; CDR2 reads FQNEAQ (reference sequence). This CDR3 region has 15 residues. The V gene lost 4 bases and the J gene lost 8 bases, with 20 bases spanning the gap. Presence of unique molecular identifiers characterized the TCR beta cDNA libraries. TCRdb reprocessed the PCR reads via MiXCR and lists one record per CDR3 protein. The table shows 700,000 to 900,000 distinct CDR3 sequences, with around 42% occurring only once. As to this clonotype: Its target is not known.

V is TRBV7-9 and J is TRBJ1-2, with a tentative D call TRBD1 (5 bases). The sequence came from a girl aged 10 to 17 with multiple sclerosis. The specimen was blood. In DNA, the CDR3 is TGTGCCAGCAGCTCCCCAACCGGGGCGCTGAGGGGCTACACCTTC. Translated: CASSSPTGALRGYTF.